Each of the 19 T cell receptor beta chains below was sequenced from the same sample in a study of blood T cell repertoires in COVID-19. This table comes from immunoSEQ multiplex PCR, and its TCRdb copy is limited to in-frame clones, with some not included. The sample consists of about 200,000 clones, approximately 82% of them appearing once. The sample taken for sequencing was peripheral blood. The receptor source for this set is a human donor with acute or convalescent COVID-19. The donor label of this sample is uncertain.

The chain uses TRBV6-5 and TRBJ2-1; D not resolved. Trimming left V 2 bases short and J 0 bases short, with 8 bases between. The CDR3 loop spans 15 amino acids. Germline V gene sequence: CDR1 MNHEY, CDR2 SVGAGI. The chain's CDR3 is CASSYTLSSYNEQFF. The DNA of the CDR3 is TGTGCCAGCAGTTACACTCTGAGCTCCTACAATGAGCAGTTCTTC.

To note about this clone: This CDR3 is also generated by other DNA sequences in the sample. The V gene is TRBV5-1, the J gene TRBJ1-5; 7 bases agree with TRBD1. V was clipped by 0 bases and J by 4 bases; unmatched bases: 4. The V gene's germline CDR1 is SGHRS and CDR2 YFSETQ. The CDR3 sequence is 15 residues long. The chain's CDR3 is CASSLEGGGNQPQHF. The CDR3 nucleotides are TGCGCCAGCAGCTTGGAAGGGGGCGGTAATCAGCCCCAGCATTTT.

In this sample, this clone turned up a few times. The chain links TRBV10-3 to TRBJ2-2, with a possible D match to TRBD1 (6 bases). The CDR3 covers 14 residues. V was clipped by 3 bases and J by 2 bases, with 7 bases between them. CDR1 and CDR2 from the germline V gene are ENHRY and SYGVKD. This chain's CDR3 is CAISEQGNTGELFF. The CDR3 DNA sequence: TGTGCCATCAGTGAACAGGGCAACACCGGGGAGCTGTTTTTT.

This chain links TRBV25-1 with TRBJ2-1; 7 positions agree with TRBD2. The CDR3 covers 14 residues. Germline V gene data show CDR1 as MGHDK and CDR2 as SYGVNS. V was pared by 8 bases and J by 0 bases, with 4 bases of the junction left unmatched. The CDR3, as DNA: TGTGCCAGCTCTGCTAGCGGCTCCTACAATGAGCAGTTCTTC. Translation: CASSASGSYNEQFF.

This clone has only a few counts. CDR3 bases: TGTGCCAGCAGTCATCTTCGGGACAATTCCTACGAGCAGTACTTC. It is translated as CASSHLRDNSYEQYF. The V and J genes are TRBV27 and TRBJ2-7, with D perhaps TRBD1 (6 bases). Germline assignment: CDR1 MNHEY and CDR2 SMNVEV (reference sequence). This CDR3 comprises 15 residues. Trimming took 5 bases from V and 1 from J, leaving 15 bases between them.

The J gene is TRBJ2-7, the V gene TRBV6-6; TRBD1 matches at 10 bases. The ends lost 6 bases at V and 1 base at J; junction bases unmatched: 3. The CDR3 sequence is 14 residues long. Germline V lookup: CDR1 MNHNY, CDR2 SVGAGI (reference sequence). CDR3 sequence: CASSRTGGSYEQYF. In nucleotides, the CDR3 is TGTGCCAGCAGCCGGACAGGGGGGTCCTACGAGCAGTACTTC.

The chain couples TRBV2 to TRBJ1-4; D remains ambiguous. From germline, CDR1 is SNHLY and CDR2 FYNNEI. V was pared by 4 bases and J by 8 bases, with 11 bases between. This CDR3 is built from 13 residues. CDR3 coding DNA: TGTGCCAGCAGTGCCCGGGAGGCGGAAAAACTGTTTTTT. As protein: CASSAREAEKLFF.

The gene calls are TRBV5-8 and TRBJ1-4; TRBD1 matches at 8 bases. The V gene's germline CDR1 is SGHTS and CDR2 YDEGEE. The ends lost 4 bases at V and 2 bases at J; junction bases unmatched: 4. This CDR3 spans 15 amino acids. DNA for the CDR3: TGTGCCAGCAGCGGATACAGGGGGACTAATGAAAAACTGTTTTTT. Encoded protein: CASSGYRGTNEKLFF. The entire variable domain, with the rest obtained from reference TRBV5-8 and TRBJ1-4, is as follows: EAGVTQSPTHLIKTRGQQATLRCSPISGHTSVYWYQQALGLGLQFLLWYDEGEERNRGNFPPRFSGRQFPNYSSELNVNALELEDSALYLCASSGYRGTNEKLFFGSGTQLSVL.

This clone was observed a handful of times. This chain links TRBV7-2 with TRBJ2-7; 14 positions agree with TRBD2. Germline trimming cut 4 bases from V and 3 bases from J; bases unmatched to any gene: 11. Germline-derived CDR1 and CDR2 are SGHTA and FQGNSA. The CDR3 extends over 18 amino acids. CDR3 DNA sequence: TGTGCCAGCAGCTCTCGACTAGCGGGAGGGCCGCGGGGCTACGAGCAGTACTTC. Translation gives CASSSRLAGGPRGYEQYF. Full variable domain (rest looked up from reference TRBV7-2 and TRBJ2-7): GAGVSQSPSNKVTEKGKDVELRCDPISGHTALYWYRQSLGQGLEFLIYFQGNSAPDKSGLPSDRFSAERTGGSVSTLTIQRTQQEDSAVYLCASSSRLAGGPRGYEQYFGPGTRLTVT.

This clone was observed once. The rearrangement uses TRBV19 and TRBJ2-2, with 12 bases identical to TRBD2. The CDR3 is made up of 16 amino acids. Per germline, CDR1 LNHDA and CDR2 SQIVND (reference sequence). The junction had 11 bases not matched to a gene; V was cut back by 10 bases and J by 5 bases. The CDR3 protein is CATRTSGDRGTGELFF. The DNA for the CDR3 is TGTGCCACTAGGACTAGCGGGGACAGGGGAACCGGGGAGCTGTTTTTT.

CDR3 amino acids: CASSLEPGKNTEAFF. CDR3 DNA sequence: TGTGCCAGCAGCTTGGAACCAGGGAAGAACACTGAAGCTTTCTTT. This chain links TRBV5-4 with TRBJ1-1; tentative D call: TRBD1 (5 bases). Germline V gene lookup returns CDR1 SGHNT and CDR2 YYREEE (reference sequence). The CDR3 runs 15 residues. V lost 0 bases and J lost 1, with 10 bases in between.

V gene TRBV2 combines with J gene TRBJ1-5; 8 positions match TRBD1. Germline assignment: CDR1 SNHLY and CDR2 FYNNEI. The CDR3 contains 15 residues. The junction had 7 bases not matched to a gene; V was cut back by 7 bases and J by 2 bases. As DNA, the CDR3 is TGTGCCAGCAAACAGGGGGACGGAGGCAATCAGCCCCAGCATTTT. Residues: CASKQGDGGNQPQHF.

About this clone itself: Other DNA sequences in this specimen translate into the identical CDR3. This chain connects TRBV7-9 to TRBJ1-3; a weak D match, TRBD1 (5 bases). CDR3 length equals 13 residues. The germline V and J ends were trimmed by 3 bases and 3 bases, with 6 bases remaining between them. Germline CDR1 and CDR2: SEHNR and FQNEAQ (reference sequence). CDR3 loop: CASSFQGGNTIYF. The CDR3, as DNA: TGTGCCAGCAGCTTCCAGGGTGGAAACACCATATATTTT.

The chain is built from TRBV30 and TRBJ2-7; D gene ambiguous. CDR1 and CDR2 from the germline V gene are GTSNPN and SVGIG (reference sequence). With 1 base removed from V and 5 bases from J, the gap between germline ends came to 9 bases. CDR3 length: 12 residues. The CDR3, as DNA: TGTGCCTGGAGTGGGAGTAAAAACGAGCAGTACTTC. Protein sequence: CAWSGSKNEQYF.

The chain uses TRBV15 and TRBJ2-3; a weak D match, TRBD1 (6 bases). CDR3 length equals 14 residues. V was shortened by 0 bases and J by 4 bases, with 8 bases between the two germline ends. The germline V gene has CDR1 LNHNV and CDR2 YYDKDF (reference sequence). The CDR3 bases are TGTGCCACCAGCAGAGACCGACAGGCAGATACGCAGTATTTT. Translated: CATSRDRQADTQYF.

The CDR3: CASSQAGQGPNYGYTF. In DNA form, the CDR3 reads TGTGCCAGCAGCCAAGCCGGCCAGGGGCCTAACTATGGCTACACCTTC. V usage is TRBV14 and J usage is TRBJ1-2; a weak D match, TRBD1 (6 bases). Trimming took off 1 base at V and 0 bases at J, with 12 bases between the two ends. Per the germline V gene, CDR1 is SGHDN and CDR2 is FVKESK. The CDR3 is made up of 16 amino acids. The complete variable domain, with remaining parts taken from reference TRBV14 and TRBJ1-2, reads EAGVTQFPSHSVIEKGQTVTLRCDPISGHDNLYWYRRVMGKEIKFLLHFVKESKQDESGMPNNRFLAERTGGTYSTLKVQPAELEDSGVYFCASSQAGQGPNYGYTFGSGTRLTVV.

The chain carries TRBV5-1 and TRBJ2-5, with 9 positions matching TRBD1. The junction had 6 bases not matched to a gene; V was cut back by 4 bases and J by 2 bases. CDR3 length equals 15 residues. Germline V gene data show CDR1 as SGHRS and CDR2 as YFSETQ. The DNA for the CDR3 is TGCGCCAGCAGCCTGGGGGACAGGGTTCAAGAGACCCAGTACTTC. Its protein product is CASSLGDRVQETQYF.

V gene TRBV7-2 combines with J gene TRBJ2-3; 10 bases agree with TRBD2. Trimming cost V 4 bases and J 3 bases; bases outside gene matches: 4. Per germline, CDR1 SGHTA and CDR2 FQGNSA. The CDR3 is 15 amino acids. The CDR3 reads CASSSSGSETDTQYF. CDR3 coding DNA: TGTGCCAGCAGCTCTAGCGGGAGTGAGACAGATACGCAGTATTTT.

This rearrangement joins TRBV6-6 to TRBJ2-1; TRBD2 aligns across 12 bases. The CDR3 covers 16 residues. CDR1 and CDR2 (germline): MNHNY, SVGAGI (reference sequence). J lost 5 bases, V lost 5 bases, and 7 bases had no gene match. CDR3 DNA sequence: TGTGCCAGCAGTAAGCTAGCGGGAGGGCCGCACAATGAGCAGTTCTTC. It codes for CASSKLAGGPHNEQFF.